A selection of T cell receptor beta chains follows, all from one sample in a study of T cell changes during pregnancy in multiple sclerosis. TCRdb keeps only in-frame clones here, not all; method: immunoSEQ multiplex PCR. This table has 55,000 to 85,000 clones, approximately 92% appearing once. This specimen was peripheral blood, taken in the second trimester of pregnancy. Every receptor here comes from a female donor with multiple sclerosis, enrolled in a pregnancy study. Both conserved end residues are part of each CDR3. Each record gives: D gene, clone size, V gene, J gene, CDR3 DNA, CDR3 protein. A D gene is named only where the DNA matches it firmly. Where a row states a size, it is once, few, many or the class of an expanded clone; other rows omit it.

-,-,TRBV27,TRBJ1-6,TGTGCCGCCGCCCAGGGTAGAAATTCACCCCTCCACTTT,CAAAQGRNSPLHF
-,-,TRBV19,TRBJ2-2,TGTGCCAGTAGCAGGGACACCGGGGAGCTGTTTTTT,CASSRDTGELFF
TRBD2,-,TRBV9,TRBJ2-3,TGTGCCAGCAGCGTAGAGAAGCGGGAGGGCTCCGGTACGCAGTATTTT,CASSVEKREGSGTQYF
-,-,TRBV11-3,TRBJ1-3,TGTGCCAGCAGCTTAGCCAGGGGTTACACCATATATTTT,CASSLARGYTIYF
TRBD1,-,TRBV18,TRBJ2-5,TGTGCCAGCTCAGATCGGACAGGAGGTACCCAAGAGACCCAGTACTTC,CASSDRTGGTQETQYF
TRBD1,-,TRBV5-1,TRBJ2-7,TGCGCCAGCAGCCCGAGACAGGGGGGCTACGAGCAGTACTTC,CASSPRQGGYEQYF
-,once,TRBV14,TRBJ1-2,TGTGCCAGCAGCCAAGAACAATTCAGGGGCTACACCTTC,CASSQEQFRGYTF
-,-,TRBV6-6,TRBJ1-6,TGTGCCAGCAGTTCGAGACAGGAAAATTCACCCCTCCACTTT,CASSSRQENSPLHF
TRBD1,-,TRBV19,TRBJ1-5,TGTGCCAGTAGTATAGTCGACAGGGGTCATCAGCCCCAGCATTTT,CASSIVDRGHQPQHF
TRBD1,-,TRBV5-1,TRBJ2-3,TGCGCCAGCAGCCGGGACAGGGGATCTAGCACAGATACGCAGTATTTT,CASSRDRGSSTDTQYF
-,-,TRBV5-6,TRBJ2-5,TGTGCCAGCAGCTTGAGGTACAGCCAAGAGACCCAGTACTTC,CASSLRYSQETQYF
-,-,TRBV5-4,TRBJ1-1,TGTGCCAGCAGCCGGGCCGGGGGGGACACTGAAGCTTTCTTT,CASSRAGGDTEAFF
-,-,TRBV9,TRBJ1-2,TGTGCCAGCAGCCCAGGTGTCGGCTACACCTTC,CASSPGVGYTF
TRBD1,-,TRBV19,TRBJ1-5,TGTGCCAGTATCGAGGGGGGGACAGGGGCTCATCAGCCCCAGCATTTT,CASIEGGTGAHQPQHF
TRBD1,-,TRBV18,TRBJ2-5,TGTGCCAGCTCACCAGACAGGGTCGGGAAGACCCAGTACTTC,CASSPDRVGKTQYF
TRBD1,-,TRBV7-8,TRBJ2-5,TGTGCCAGCAGCTTAGACAGGGGAGAGACCCAGTACTTC,CASSLDRGETQYF
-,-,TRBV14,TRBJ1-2,TGTGCCAGCAGCCAAGGAGGAGGGGTCGGTGGCTACACCTTC,CASSQGGGVGGYTF
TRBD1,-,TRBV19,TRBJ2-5,TGTGCCAGCCAGACAGGGGGCGCAGAGACCCAGTACTTC,CASQTGGAETQYF
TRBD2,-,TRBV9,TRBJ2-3,TGTGCCAGCAGCCGTCTAGCGGGAGAGCTGGCAGATACGCAGTATTTT,CASSRLAGELADTQYF
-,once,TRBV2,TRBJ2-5,TGTGCCAGCACCCGTTGGTTAGCGGAGACGCAAGAGACCCAGTACTTC,CASTRWLAETQETQYF
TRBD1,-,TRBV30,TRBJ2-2,TGTGCCTGGAGTGTAATAGGGGGCGAGGGGGAGCTGTTTTTT,CAWSVIGGEGELFF
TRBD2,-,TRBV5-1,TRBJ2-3,TGCGCCAGCAGCTTCCAGGGAGGGGATACGCAGTATTTT,CASSFQGGDTQYF
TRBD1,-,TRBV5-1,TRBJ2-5,TGCGCCAGCAGCATACAGGGGAACAAAGAGACCCAGTACTTC,CASSIQGNKETQYF
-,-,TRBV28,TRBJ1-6,TGTGCCAGCAGTCCGGGATATAATAATTCACCCCTCCACTTT,CASSPGYNNSPLHF
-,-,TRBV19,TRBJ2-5,TGTGCCAGTAGTGGGCTGACAGGCAAACAAGAGACCCAGTACTTC,CASSGLTGKQETQYF
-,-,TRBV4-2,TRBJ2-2,TGTGCCAGCAGCCAAGACTCCGACAGGAACACCGGGGAGCTGTTTTTT,CASSQDSDRNTGELFF
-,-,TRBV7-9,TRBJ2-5,TGTGCCAGCAGCTTACTAGAGGGCCCCTTGGAGACCCAGTACTTC,CASSLLEGPLETQYF
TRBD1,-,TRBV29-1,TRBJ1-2,TGCAGCGCCCGGGACAGTGGTGGCTACACCTTC,CSARDSGGYTF
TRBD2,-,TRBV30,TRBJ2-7,TGTGCCTGGTTAGCGGGAGGGCCGCAGTACTTC,CAWLAGGPQYF
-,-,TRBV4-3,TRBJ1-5,TGCGCCAGCAGCCAAGATTCGGGGCAGCCCCAGCATTTT,CASSQDSGQPQHF
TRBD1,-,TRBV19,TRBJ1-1,TGTGCCAGTAGTACGACAGGGGGCTTGACTGAAGCTTTCTTT,CASSTTGGLTEAFF
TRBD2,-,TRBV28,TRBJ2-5,TGTGCCAGCAGTTCCCTAGCGGGAGGCGGAGAGACCCAGTACTTC,CASSSLAGGGETQYF
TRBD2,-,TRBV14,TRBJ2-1,TGTGCCAGCAGCCAAGGTCTCCGGACTAGCGTACACAATGAGCAGTTCTTC,CASSQGLRTSVHNEQFF
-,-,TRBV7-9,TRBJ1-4,TGTGCCAGCAGCTTAGTGGGTGAGGGCGATGAAAAACTGTTTTTT,CASSLVGEGDEKLFF
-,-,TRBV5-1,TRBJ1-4,TGCGCCAGCAGCTCCGGAACTAATGAAAAACTGTTTTTT,CASSSGTNEKLFF
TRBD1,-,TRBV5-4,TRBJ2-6,TGTGCCAGCAGCTTCCAGGGGGCGTCTGGGGCCAACGTCCTGACTTTC,CASSFQGASGANVLTF
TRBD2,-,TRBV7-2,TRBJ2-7,TGTGCCAGCAGCTTAGCGTGGACTAGTTCCTACGAGCAGTACTTC,CASSLAWTSSYEQYF
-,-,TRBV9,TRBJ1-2,TGTGCCAGCAGCGTAGCTGGAGGCAGGGGACATGGCTACACCTTC,CASSVAGGRGHGYTF
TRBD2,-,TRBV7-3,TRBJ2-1,TGTGCCAGCAGCTTAACGTCTCGGGCGGGACTAGCGGGAACGCCCCCCTACAATGAGCAGTTCTTC,CASSLTSRAGLAGTPPYNEQFF
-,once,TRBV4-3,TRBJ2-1,TGCGCCAGCAGCCAAGATTTGCAGGGTCAAATTGAGCAGTTCTTC,CASSQDLQGQIEQFF
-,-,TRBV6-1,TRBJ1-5,TGTGCCAGCAGGCGGAGGGAGGGGAGTCAGCCCCAGCATTTT,CASRRREGSQPQHF
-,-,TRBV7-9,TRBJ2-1,TGTGCCAGCAGCTCTAGCGAGCCTGGGACTCATGAGCAGTTCTTC,CASSSSEPGTHEQFF
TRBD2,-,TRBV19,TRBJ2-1,TGTGCCAGTAGCTCAATATGGACTAGCGGGACCAACCCCTACAATGAGCAGTTCTTC,CASSSIWTSGTNPYNEQFF
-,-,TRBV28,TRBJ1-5,TGTGCCAGCAGTTCCTTCAATCAGCCCCAGCATTTT,CASSSFNQPQHF
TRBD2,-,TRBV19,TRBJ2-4,TGTGCCAGTAGTAGCGGGAGGTGGTACGAGCTAGCCAAAAACATTCAGTACTTC,CASSSGRWYELAKNIQYF
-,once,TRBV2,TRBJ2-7,TGTGCCAGCACTGCGACAGGTTCAAGCTCCTACGAGCAGTACTTC,CASTATGSSSYEQYF